The T cell receptor beta chain described here comes from a study of identical twins. Notes on the study in general: Modeled out-of-frame TCR alpha sharing in monozygotic twins fell below observed levels. Sequences that were out-of-frame, alpha and twin-shared displayed an excess of low generation probability. Abundant cord blood beta clonotypes carried fewer insertions; memory repertoires showed none.

MiXCR, applied by TCRdb to the 5' RACE reads, yields one record per CDR3 protein. The sample has about 260,000 distinct CDR3 sequences; roughly 7% are singletons. This clonotype came up many times. Its antigen is not known. Germline V lookup: CDR1 DFQATT, CDR2 SNEGSKA (reference sequence). The CDR3 runs to 14 residues. After removal of 6 bases from V and 8 bases from J, the junction contained 10 bases not matched to a gene. This sample also belongs to another study, concerning yellow fever vaccine responses in identical twins. That investigation notes: Twins reportedly appeared to share part of their vaccine T cell response while keeping part individual.

The rearrangement uses TRBV20-1 and TRBJ1-2; TRBD1 matches 12 bases. The source of this sequence is a young woman in good health. Sequencing used memory (CD45RO+) T cells sorted from blood. CDR3 coding DNA: TGCAGTGCCAAGGGACAGGGGGCGCCCCGCGGCTACACCTTC. Its translation is CSAKGQGAPRGYTF.